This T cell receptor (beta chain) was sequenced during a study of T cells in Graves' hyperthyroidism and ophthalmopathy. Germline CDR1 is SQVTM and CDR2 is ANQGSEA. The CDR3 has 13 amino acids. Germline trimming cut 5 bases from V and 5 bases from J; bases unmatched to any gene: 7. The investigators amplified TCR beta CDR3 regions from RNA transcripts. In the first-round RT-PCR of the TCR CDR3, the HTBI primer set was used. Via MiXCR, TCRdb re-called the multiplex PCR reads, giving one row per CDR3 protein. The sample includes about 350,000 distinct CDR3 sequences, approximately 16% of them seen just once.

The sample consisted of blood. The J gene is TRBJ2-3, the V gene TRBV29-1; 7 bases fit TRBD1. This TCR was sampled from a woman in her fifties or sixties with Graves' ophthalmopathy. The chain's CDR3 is CSVSPGQIDTQYF. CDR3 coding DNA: TGCAGCGTTTCTCCGGGACAGATAGATACGCAGTATTTT.